Listed here are 29 T cell receptor beta chains from one sample, sequenced in a study of cytomegalovirus exposure and HLA in healthy donors. TCRdb keeps only in-frame clones here, not all; method: immunoSEQ multiplex PCR. The sample includes approximately 150,000 clones, approximately 90% of them seen just once. The source material was PBMCs. These receptors all stem from a man aged 18 to 30 in good health and CMV-seropositive.

The rearrangement uses TRBV19 and TRBJ1-5; 7 bases are a match to TRBD1. This CDR3 contains 15 residues. V was clipped by 4 bases and J by 0 bases; unmatched bases: 3. Germline V gene lookup returns CDR1 LNHDA and CDR2 SQIVND (reference sequence). In DNA form, the CDR3 reads TGTGCCAGTAGTAAGGGGACAGTTAGCAATCAGCCCCAGCATTTT. It codes for CASSKGTVSNQPQHF.

The rearrangement uses TRBV13 and TRBJ2-2; TRBD1 might be the D (6 bases). V was trimmed by 4 bases and J by 1 base, leaving 10 bases between them. The CDR3 is made up of 15 amino acids. Germline V CDR1 and CDR2: PRHDT, FYEKMQ (reference sequence). CDR3 nucleotides: TGTGCCAGCAGCTACAGGACAGAGAACACCGGGGAGCTGTTTTTT. Translated, it gives CASSYRTENTGELFF.

With regard to this clone: One end of the junction varies from germline; a read error may be responsible. This sequence joins TRBV19 and TRBJ2-1, with D tentatively TRBD2 (6 bases). The CDR3 has 14 amino acids. Germline CDR1 and CDR2: LNHDA and SQIVND (reference sequence). CDR3 residues: CASSMGLSYNGQFF. The CDR3 nucleotides read TGTGCCAGTAGTATGGGACTTTCCTACAATGGGCAGTTCTTC.

This rearrangement joins TRBV7-8 to TRBJ2-3; TRBD2 matches 13 bases. The V gene's germline CDR1 is SGHVS and CDR2 FQNEAQ. The CDR3 sequence is 14 residues long. The J segment lost 9 bases and the V segment lost 5 bases, leaving 5 bases of the junction unmatched. The CDR3 DNA follows: TGTGCCAGCAGCCCACTAGCGGGGGGGCACACGCAGTATTTT. It yields the protein CASSPLAGGHTQYF.

The V gene is TRBV2, the J gene TRBJ2-5, with 16 bases identical to TRBD2. V trimming: 3 bases; J trimming: 5 bases; junction bases outside the gene matches: 12. Germline V lookup: CDR1 SNHLY, CDR2 FYNNEI. The CDR3 runs to 19 residues. The CDR3 bases are TGTGCCAGCAGTGAGGGACTAGCGGGAGGGCCATCCTCGCCCGAGACCCAGTACTTC. This encodes CASSEGLAGGPSSPETQYF.

V gene TRBV19 combines with J gene TRBJ1-1; TRBD1 matches 7 bases. CDR1 LNHDA and CDR2 SQIVND come from the germline V gene (reference sequence). The CDR3 runs to 14 residues. The trim removed 6 bases at V and 3 bases at J, leaving 7 bases unmatched. CDR3 amino acids: CASRPGQDDTEAFF. Here the CDR3 DNA reads TGTGCCAGTAGGCCTGGACAGGATGACACTGAAGCTTTCTTT.

The chain recombines TRBV7-9 with TRBJ1-2; a possible D gene is TRBD1 (6 bases). V lost 5 bases to trimming and J lost 1 base, with 17 bases between them. Germline CDR1 is SEHNR and CDR2 is FQNEAQ (reference sequence). The CDR3 totals 16 residues. This chain's CDR3 is CASSRPGTPSNYGYTF. The CDR3 DNA is TGTGCCAGCAGCCGACCGGGGACACCCAGTAACTATGGCTACACCTTC.

The rearrangement uses TRBV6-1 and TRBJ2-3; D not certain. The CDR3 loop spans 12 amino acids. Trimming took off 8 bases at V and 11 bases at J, with 17 bases between the two ends. Per germline, CDR1 MNHNS and CDR2 SASEGT. CDR3 protein: CASSHEVTLQYF. CDR3 in DNA: TGTGCCAGCTCCCACGAGGTGACTCTGCAGTATTTT.

V usage is TRBV9 and J usage is TRBJ2-6, with 7 bases aligning to TRBD2. CDR1 is SGDLS and CDR2 is YYNGEE in the germline V gene. The CDR3 spans 16 residues. Trimming took 3 bases from V and 4 from J; bases not matched to a gene: 7. The CDR3 reads CASSALGGTGANVLTF. The CDR3 nucleotides read TGTGCCAGCAGCGCCCTGGGAGGGACCGGGGCCAACGTCCTGACTTTC. Full variable domain (missing parts from reference TRBV9 and TRBJ2-6): DSGVTQTPKHLITATGQRVTLRCSPRSGDLSVYWYQQSLDQGLQFLIQYYNGEERAKGNILERFSAQQFPDLHSELNLSSLELGDSALYFCASSALGGTGANVLTFGAGSRLTVL.

This chain joins TRBV5-8 and TRBJ1-4, with TRBD1 identical over 9 bases. The CDR3 covers 20 residues. Germline V gene sequence: CDR1 SGHTS, CDR2 YDEGEE. V trimming: 4 bases; J trimming: 0 bases; junction bases outside the gene matches: 16. For the CDR3, the DNA is TGTGCCAGCAGCATTAATACCGGGACAGGGCCTTTTGCAACTAATGAAAAACTGTTTTTT. Its translation is CASSINTGTGPFATNEKLFF. Full variable domain (rest looked up from reference TRBV5-8 and TRBJ1-4): EAGVTQSPTHLIKTRGQQATLRCSPISGHTSVYWYQQALGLGLQFLLWYDEGEERNRGNFPPRFSGRQFPNYSSELNVNALELEDSALYLCASSINTGTGPFATNEKLFFGSGTQLSVL.

The chain couples TRBV29-1 to TRBJ1-1; a weak D match, TRBD1 (5 bases). The V end lost 4 bases, the J end lost 3 bases, and 9 bases lay between the germline ends. Germline CDR1 is SQVTM and CDR2 is ANQGSEA. CDR3 size: 12 residues. CDR3 coding DNA: TGCAGCGTTGCACAGGCAGACACTGAAGCTTTCTTT. Translating gives CSVAQADTEAFF.

This clone has only one observation. The chain carries TRBV5-1 and TRBJ2-1; D is perhaps TRBD2 (7 bases). Between the trimmed V and J ends, which lost 4 bases and 4 bases, there was a span of 12 bases. Germline V lookup: CDR1 SGHRS, CDR2 YFSETQ. There are 14 residues in the CDR3. The CDR3 DNA is TGCGCCAGCAGCGACGGGGGGCGTTACAATGAGCAGTTCTTC. Protein product: CASSDGGRYNEQFF.

This clone came up a few times. This chain connects TRBV2 to TRBJ1-2; D is uncertain. Germline CDR1 is SNHLY and CDR2 is FYNNEI. Trimming left V 2 bases short and J 0 bases short, with 13 bases between. The CDR3 is made up of 16 amino acids. CDR3 residues: CASSERTVLTNYGYTF. DNA for the CDR3: TGTGCCAGCAGTGAACGTACAGTACTCACTAACTATGGCTACACCTTC.

This chain uses TRBV28 with TRBJ1-6, with D possibly being TRBD1 (6 bases). Germline loops: CDR1 MDHEN, CDR2 SYDVKM. V was cut by 6 bases and J by 13 bases, with 22 bases left in between. There are 15 residues in the CDR3. CDR3 in amino acids: CASRDRQAQFSPLHF. The CDR3 region has the DNA TGTGCCAGCAGAGATCGACAGGCCCAATTTAGTCCCCTCCACTTT. The variable domain in full, with the rest retrieved from reference TRBV28 and TRBJ1-6, is DVKVTQSSRYLVKRTGEKVFLECVQDMDHENMFWYRQDPGLGLRLIYFSYDVKMKEKGDIPEGYSVSREKKERFSLILESASTNQTSMYLCASRDRQAQFSPLHFGNGTRLTVT.

The rearrangement links TRBV6-1 to TRBJ2-1; TRBD1 agrees at 7 bases. The CDR3 contains 15 residues. After removal of 0 bases from V and 7 bases from J, the junction contained 6 bases not matched to a gene. CDR1 and CDR2 from the germline V gene are MNHNS and SASEGT. The CDR3 loop reads CASSEASQGVNEQFF. The CDR3 DNA sequence: TGTGCCAGCAGTGAAGCAAGTCAGGGGGTTAATGAGCAGTTCTTC.

The gene calls are TRBV4-2 and TRBJ1-5, with unresolved D. The CDR3 consists of 14 residues. V was trimmed by 0 bases and J by 6 bases, leaving 9 bases between them. Germline CDR1 LGHNA, CDR2 YNFKEQ. The CDR3 here is CASSQETRRQPQHF. CDR3 nucleotide sequence: TGTGCCAGCAGCCAAGAAACGAGGCGTCAGCCCCAGCATTTT.

This chain links TRBV19 with TRBJ1-1, with no clear D. Trimming shortened V by 1 base and J by 0 bases, and 9 bases separated the two germline ends. CDR1 and CDR2 from the germline V gene are LNHDA and SQIVND (reference sequence). The CDR3 contains 15 residues. CDR3 sequence: CASSIVLAMNTEAFF. CDR3 bases: TGTGCCAGTAGTATAGTCTTAGCCATGAACACTGAAGCTTTCTTT. Full variable domain (missing parts from reference TRBV19 and TRBJ1-1): DGGITQSPKYLFRKEGQNVTLSCEQNLNHDAMYWYRQDPGQGLRLIYYSQIVNDFQKGDIAEGYSVSREKKESFPLTVTSAQKNPTAFYLCASSIVLAMNTEAFFGQGTRLTVV.

The chain joins TRBV7-9 to TRBJ2-7, with a weak D call TRBD1 (6 bases). Germline-derived CDR1 and CDR2 are SEHNR and FQNEAQ (reference sequence). Trimming pared 2 bases from V and 0 bases from J, leaving 20 bases between. The CDR3 extends over 18 amino acids. DNA for the CDR3: TGTGCCAGCAGCTTATCCTTAACTAGGACAGTTAGCTCCTACGAGCAGTACTTC. It encodes CASSLSLTRTVSSYEQYF.

The chain combines TRBV27 with TRBJ1-2; tentative D call: TRBD1 (6 bases). The V end lost 2 bases, the J end lost 8 bases, and 27 bases lay between the germline ends. CDR1 MNHEY and CDR2 SMNVEV come from the germline V gene (reference sequence). This CDR3 is built from 18 residues. This CDR3 reads CASSLEATGGGVLRGYTF. CDR3 sequence (DNA): TGTGCCAGCAGTTTAGAAGCCACGGGAGGGGGTGTTCTGCGCGGCTACACCTTC.

V and J are TRBV30 and TRBJ1-1; D unresolved. CDR1 is GTSNPN and CDR2 is SVGIG in the germline V gene (reference sequence). The V end lost 4 bases, the J end lost 0 bases, and 6 bases lay between the germline ends. The CDR3 is 12 amino acids. CDR3: CAWNGMNTEAFF. The CDR3 nucleotides read TGTGCCTGGAACGGGATGAACACTGAAGCTTTCTTT.

As regards this clone: Other nucleotide sequences from this sample produce the same CDR3. This chain uses TRBV27 with TRBJ2-7; 8 bases agree with TRBD1. Per the germline V gene, CDR1 is MNHEY and CDR2 is SMNVEV (reference sequence). This CDR3 is 13 amino acids long. V lost 2 bases to trimming and J lost 4 bases; unmatched junction nucleotides: 1. The CDR3 bases are TGTGCCAGCAGTTTACGACAGGGGTACGAGCAGTACTTC. Protein sequence: CASSLRQGYEQYF.

This rearrangement joins TRBV30 to TRBJ2-2; D gene uncertain. V dropped 4 bases and J dropped 3 bases, with 9 bases sitting between them. The CDR3 sequence is 13 residues long. From germline, CDR1 is GTSNPN and CDR2 SVGIG (reference sequence). CDR3 protein: CAWTPVDTGELFF. The CDR3 bases are TGTGCCTGGACCCCAGTGGACACCGGGGAGCTGTTTTTT.

J is TRBJ2-2 and V is TRBV28, with 7 bases aligning to TRBD2. From germline, CDR1 is MDHEN and CDR2 SYDVKM. The CDR3 length is 16 residues. The junction had 13 bases not matched to a gene; V was cut back by 8 bases and J by 4 bases. As DNA, the CDR3 is TGTGCCAGCGAGACCGGGGCTAGCGGTGGCACCGGGGAGCTGTTTTTT. Translation: CASETGASGGTGELFF.

CDR3 residues: CASSQGGRNTEAFF. CDR3 sequence (DNA): TGTGCCAGCAGCCAAGGGGGAAGGAACACTGAAGCTTTCTTT. The V and J genes are TRBV27 and TRBJ1-1, with D maybe TRBD1 (6 bases). From germline, CDR1 is MNHEY and CDR2 SMNVEV (reference sequence). This CDR3 region has 14 residues. The germline V and J ends were trimmed by 6 bases and 1 base, with 12 bases remaining between them.

The V call is TRBV7-2, the J call TRBJ1-4; unclear D gene. The CDR3 has 15 residues. The V gene's germline CDR1 is SGHTA and CDR2 FQGNSA. Between the trimmed V and J ends, which lost 6 bases and 5 bases, there was a span of 16 bases. The CDR3 sequence is CASSSLGRVNEKLFF. In nucleotides, the CDR3 is TGTGCCAGCAGTTCGCTGGGGAGAGTGAATGAAAAACTGTTTTTT.

Only one count was recorded for this clone. The CDR3 DNA reads as TGTGCCAGCAGCCCCGACCTCGGGGAGCAGTTCTTC. Translation gives CASSPDLGEQFF. This sequence joins TRBV7-9 and TRBJ2-1, with D unclear. V lost 5 bases and J lost 10, with 12 bases in between. CDR1 is SEHNR, CDR2 FQNEAQ, per germline (reference sequence). The CDR3 is 12 residues long.

This clone is termed medium-sized. The chain uses TRBV1 and TRBJ2-7; the D call of TRBD2 is as the table states it, not checked on the DNA. TRBV1 is reported as a pseudogene. CDR3 length equals 12 residues. The CDR3 region has the DNA TGCACCAGCAGCCAAAGCGGCTACGAGCAGTACTTC. It yields the protein CTSSQSGYEQYF.

In this sample, this clone turned up a few times. CDR3 sequence: CASTPHGGDNQPQHF. CDR3 nucleotide sequence: TGTGCCAGTACCCCCCACGGGGGGGACAATCAGCCCCAGCATTTT. This chain joins TRBV19 and TRBJ1-5, with a weak D call TRBD1 (5 bases). The germline gives CDR1 LNHDA, CDR2 SQIVND (reference sequence). V dropped 7 bases and J dropped 3 bases, with 16 bases sitting between them. The CDR3 spans 15 residues.

This sequence joins TRBV28 and TRBJ2-1; 7 nucleotides line up with TRBD2. The CDR3 consists of 15 residues. V lost 4 bases and J lost 14; bases outside the gene matches: 17. CDR1 MDHEN and CDR2 SYDVKM come from the germline V gene. CDR3 DNA sequence: TGTGCCAGCAGTTGGGGAGGGGCGAAAGGGTCCCGAAAGTTCTTC. Translating it yields CASSWGGAKGSRKFF.